Presented here are 6 T cell receptor beta chains from one specimen sequenced in a study of PD-L1 blockade in urothelial cancer. Method: immunoSEQ multiplex PCR; TCRdb's copy keeps in-frame clones and lacks some. This table holds about 80,000 clones, around four fifths found once. Time point given: pretreatment peripheral blood. The material was PBMCs, obtained around atezolizumab (anti-PD-L1) treatment. The source of these receptors is a man between 35 and 55 years old with urothelial cancer.

J is TRBJ1-2 and V is TRBV27; possible D gene TRBD1, 5 bases. The germline V gene encodes CDR1 MNHEY and CDR2 SMNVEV (reference sequence). V was pared by 2 bases and J by 8 bases, with 12 bases between. This CDR3 contains 13 residues. The CDR3 here is CASSLVRAGGYTF. For the CDR3, the DNA is TGTGCCAGCAGTTTAGTCAGGGCCGGAGGCTACACCTTC.

This chain connects TRBV19 to TRBJ2-1; D perhaps matches TRBD2 (7 bases). V lost 4 bases and J 2 bases, leaving 12 bases between the germline ends. Per the germline V gene, CDR1 is LNHDA and CDR2 is SQIVND (reference sequence). This CDR3 contains 15 residues. The CDR3 nucleotides are TGTGCCAGTAGTACAAGGGGGGGACCCTACAATGAGCAGTTCTTC. It specifies CASSTRGGPYNEQFF. The full variable domain, completed using reference TRBV19 and TRBJ2-1, is DGGITQSPKYLFRKEGQNVTLSCEQNLNHDAMYWYRQDPGQGLRLIYYSQIVNDFQKGDIAEGYSVSREKKESFPLTVTSAQKNPTAFYLCASSTRGGPYNEQFFGPGTRLTVL.

The rearrangement links TRBV7-8 to TRBJ2-7, with D possibly TRBD2 on 6 matching bases. Looked up from germline, CDR1 is SGHVS and CDR2 is FQNEAQ. The V end was cut by 1 base, the J end by 6 bases, with 13 bases between. There are 14 residues in the CDR3. CDR3 sequence: CASSLVPGAGEQYF. The CDR3 DNA is TGTGCCAGCAGCTTAGTTCCGGGAGCGGGCGAGCAGTACTTC.

This clone was recorded only once. The chain couples TRBV21-1 to TRBJ2-1; TRBD2 is taken as the D call from the table, unchecked against the DNA. TRBV21-1 is flagged as a pseudogene. The CDR3 has 19 residues. As DNA, the CDR3 is TGTGCCAGCAGTTCCGGGACTAGCGGGAGGGTACCATCCTACAATGAGCAGTTCTTC. It is translated as CASSSGTSGRVPSYNEQFF.

The chain employs TRBV11-2 and TRBJ2-7; D is perhaps TRBD1 (6 bases). CDR3 length: 14 amino acids. The germline V gene has CDR1 SGHAT and CDR2 FQNNGV. Trimming shortened V by 5 bases and J by 5 bases, and 16 bases separated the two germline ends. The CDR3 is CASSLYTGSDEQYF. The CDR3 nucleotides read TGTGCCAGCAGCCTTTACACAGGGTCAGACGAGCAGTACTTC.

The chain combines TRBV19 with TRBJ1-5; D gene uncertain. The CDR3 consists of 12 residues. Germline V gene lookup returns CDR1 LNHDA and CDR2 SQIVND (reference sequence). Trimming removed 5 bases from V and 11 bases from J, with 13 bases in between. CDR3 amino acids: CASSVHKGAQHF. The CDR3 DNA reads as TGTGCCAGTAGTGTCCACAAGGGAGCCCAGCATTTT.